These 13 T cell receptor beta chains share one sample of origin, sequenced in a study of glioma-infiltrating T cells after dendritic cell vaccination. The protocol was immunoSEQ multiplex PCR, while the TCRdb copy is restricted to in-frame clones and leaves out a portion. The table shows 110,000 or so clones, with about 90% occurring only once. Time point indicated: after dendritic cell vaccination, including at tumor progression/relapse. The specimen comprised blood, sampled after dendritic cell vaccination. Receptor source: a human donor with glioblastoma.

This chain's CDR3 is CASSPGQSNTGELFF. CDR3 nucleotides: TGTGCCAGCAGTCCCGGACAGTCGAACACCGGGGAGCTGTTTTTT. The J gene is TRBJ2-2, the V gene TRBV6-1; D perhaps matches TRBD1 (6 bases). This CDR3 spans 15 amino acids. Germline V gene lookup returns CDR1 MNHNS and CDR2 SASEGT. V was cut by 5 bases and J by 0 bases, with 10 bases left in between.

The V gene is TRBV5-4, the J gene TRBJ1-2; no clear D. V shed 0 bases and J shed 2 bases, with 8 bases lying between them. The germline gives CDR1 SGHNT, CDR2 YYREEE (reference sequence). This CDR3 contains 14 residues. CDR3 sequence (DNA): TGTGCCAGCAGCTTGGTTGACACAAACTATGGCTACACCTTC. Amino acids: CASSLVDTNYGYTF. The full variable domain, rest sourced from reference TRBV5-4 and TRBJ1-2, is ETGVTQSPTHLIKTRGQQVTLRCSSQSGHNTVSWYQQALGQGPQFIFQYYREEENGRGNFPPRFSGLQFPNYSSELNVNALELDDSALYLCASSLVDTNYGYTFGSGTRLTVV.

In this sample, this clone turned up once. The chain combines TRBV4-1 with TRBJ2-6, with 11 bases that match TRBD1. CDR3 length: 17 amino acids. Trimming cost V 2 bases and J 2 bases; bases outside gene matches: 2. Germline lookup yields CDR1 MGHRA and CDR2 YSYEKL. CDR3 nucleotides: TGCGCCAGCAGCCAACCGGGACAGGGGGCTGGGGCCAACGTCCTGACTTTC. Translation gives CASSQPGQGAGANVLTF.

The rearrangement joins TRBV9 to TRBJ2-1; D may be TRBD2 (6 bases). Germline V lookup: CDR1 SGDLS, CDR2 YYNGEE. The CDR3 length is 16 residues. Deletions cut 1 base from V and 4 bases from J, with 15 bases between. CDR3 sequence (DNA): TGTGCCAGCAGCGTAATGGTTCTAGCGAAATACAATGAGCAGTTCTTC. Translating gives CASSVMVLAKYNEQFF.

This clone has only a few counts. The CDR3 nucleotides read TGTGCCAGCAGTGAAAGGGACAGACCCCCCTACGAGCAGTACTTC. This codes for CASSERDRPPYEQYF. V gene TRBV6-1 combines with J gene TRBJ2-7, with 7 bases lining up with TRBD1. Germline-derived CDR1 and CDR2 are MNHNS and SASEGT. The J segment lost 2 bases and the V segment lost 2 bases, leaving 6 bases of the junction unmatched. The CDR3 loop spans 15 amino acids.

This clone was detected only once. This chain links TRBV27 with TRBJ2-7; D is ambiguous. The CDR3 is 10 amino acids. V was pared by 8 bases and J by 5 bases, with 7 bases between. Germline assignment: CDR1 MNHEY and CDR2 SMNVEV (reference sequence). CDR3 residues: CASGPHEQYF. CDR3 sequence (DNA): TGTGCCAGCGGCCCCCACGAGCAGTACTTC.

CDR3 protein: CASQTGGGYEQYF. The DNA for the CDR3 is TGCGCCAGCCAGACAGGGGGCGGGTACGAGCAGTACTTC. The chain joins TRBV5-1 to TRBJ2-7, with 10 bases aligning to TRBD1. The junction had 5 bases not matched to a gene; V was cut back by 7 bases and J by 4 bases. The CDR3 length is 13 residues. Germline lookup yields CDR1 SGHRS and CDR2 YFSETQ.

A note on this clone: This CDR3 is also generated by other DNA sequences in the sample. The genes are TRBV5-4 and TRBJ2-2; the match to TRBD2 covers 10 bases. Germline-derived CDR1 and CDR2 are SGHNT and YYREEE (reference sequence). This CDR3 spans 16 amino acids. Trimming at V came to 2 bases and at J to 1 base, leaving 2 bases not matched to a gene. The CDR3 DNA follows: TGTGCCAGCAGCTTACGGACTAGCGGGAACACCGGGGAGCTGTTTTTT. Protein sequence: CASSLRTSGNTGELFF.

The J gene is TRBJ2-2, the V gene TRBV2, with a tentative D call TRBD1 (6 bases). The CDR3 is made up of 16 amino acids. CDR1 SNHLY and CDR2 FYNNEI come from the germline V gene. V was trimmed by 5 bases and J by 0 bases, leaving 13 bases between them. The CDR3 region is CASSQTGGTNTGELFF. CDR3 nucleotide sequence: TGTGCCAGCAGTCAGACAGGAGGCACGAACACCGGGGAGCTGTTTTTT. The variable domain in full, with the rest retrieved from reference TRBV2 and TRBJ2-2, is EPEVTQTPSHQVTQMGQEVILRCVPISNHLYFYWYRQILGQKVEFLVSFYNNEISEKSEIFDDQFSVERPDGSNFTLKIRSTKLEDSAMYFCASSQTGGTNTGELFFGEGSRLTVL.

Concerning this clone: Within the sample, other DNA sequences also encode this same CDR3. The J gene is TRBJ1-6, the V gene TRBV27; D may be TRBD1 (6 bases). The CDR3 totals 17 residues. V lost 1 base to trimming and J lost 3 bases, with 13 bases between them. CDR1 and CDR2 from the germline V gene are MNHEY and SMNVEV (reference sequence). CDR3: CASSLFPGAGYNSPLHF. The CDR3 coding sequence is TGTGCCAGCAGTTTATTCCCAGGGGCCGGCTATAATTCACCCCTCCACTTT.

In its sample, this clone was seen once. The same CDR3 also results from other DNA sequences found in this sample. The chain has TRBV19 and TRBJ1-1; D is uncertain. This CDR3 is built from 14 residues. The germline gives CDR1 LNHDA, CDR2 SQIVND (reference sequence). The V gene lost 4 bases and the J gene lost 1 base, with 10 bases spanning the gap. The CDR3 DNA is TGTGCCAGTAGTAACAGTGCCCGGAACACTGAAGCTTTCTTT. Amino acid sequence: CASSNSARNTEAFF.

This clone showed up just a few times. The genes are TRBV18 and TRBJ1-2; unclear D gene. This CDR3 region has 13 residues. Germline lookup yields CDR1 KGHSH and CDR2 LQKENI. Trimming pared 2 bases from V and 3 bases from J, leaving 7 bases between. The DNA of the CDR3 is TGTGCCAGCTCACCAGGAGTGGACTATGGCTACACCTTC. This gives the protein CASSPGVDYGYTF.

A few counts support this clone. The V gene is TRBV14, the J gene TRBJ2-7; the D gene is possibly TRBD1 (5 bases). Trimming took 4 bases from V and 1 from J, leaving 20 bases between them. In germline, CDR1 is SGHDN, CDR2 FVKESK. The CDR3 contains 17 residues. Here the CDR3 DNA reads TGTGCCAGCAGCCTTCTCTCCGGCAGGGTGGGGTCCTACGAGCAGTACTTC. This encodes CASSLLSGRVGSYEQYF.